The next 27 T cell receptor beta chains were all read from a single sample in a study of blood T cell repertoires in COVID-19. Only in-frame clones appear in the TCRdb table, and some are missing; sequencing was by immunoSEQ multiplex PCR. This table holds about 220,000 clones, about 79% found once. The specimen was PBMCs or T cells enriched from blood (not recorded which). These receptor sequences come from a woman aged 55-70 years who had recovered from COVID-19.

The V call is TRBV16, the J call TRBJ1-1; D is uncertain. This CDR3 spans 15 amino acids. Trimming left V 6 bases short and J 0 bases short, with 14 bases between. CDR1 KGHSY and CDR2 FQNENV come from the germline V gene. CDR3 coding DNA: TGTGCCAGCAGTGGAGGAGGGTCCCTGAACACTGAAGCTTTCTTT. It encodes CASSGGGSLNTEAFF.

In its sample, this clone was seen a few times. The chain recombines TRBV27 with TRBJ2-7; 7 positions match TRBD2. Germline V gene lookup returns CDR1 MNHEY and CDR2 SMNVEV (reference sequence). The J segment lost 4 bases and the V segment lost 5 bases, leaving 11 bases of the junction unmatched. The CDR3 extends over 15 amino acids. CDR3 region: CASSPIDIAGYEQYF. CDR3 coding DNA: TGTGCCAGCAGTCCCATAGATATAGCGGGTTACGAGCAGTACTTC.

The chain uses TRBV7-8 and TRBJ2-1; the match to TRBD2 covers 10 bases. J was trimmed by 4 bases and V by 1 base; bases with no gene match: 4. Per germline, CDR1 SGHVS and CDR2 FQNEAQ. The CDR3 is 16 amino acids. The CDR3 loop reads CASSLVPSGGYNEQFF. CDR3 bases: TGTGCCAGCAGCTTAGTCCCTAGCGGGGGTTACAATGAGCAGTTCTTC.

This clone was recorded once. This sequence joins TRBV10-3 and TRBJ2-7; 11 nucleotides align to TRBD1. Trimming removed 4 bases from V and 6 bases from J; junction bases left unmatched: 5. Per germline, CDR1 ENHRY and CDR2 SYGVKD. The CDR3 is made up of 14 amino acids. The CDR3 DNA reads TGTGCCATCAGTGCGGACAGGGGGCTTGTCGAGCAGTACTTC. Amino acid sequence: CAISADRGLVEQYF.

The CDR3 region is CASRALGSGSEQYF. Here the CDR3 DNA reads TGTGCCAGCAGGGCCTTGGGCTCCGGTAGCGAGCAGTACTTC. V and J are TRBV6-5 and TRBJ2-7; D call uncertain. Per the germline V gene, CDR1 is MNHEY and CDR2 is SVGAGI. The CDR3 contains 14 residues. V gave up 6 bases and J gave up 6 bases, with 18 bases separating them.

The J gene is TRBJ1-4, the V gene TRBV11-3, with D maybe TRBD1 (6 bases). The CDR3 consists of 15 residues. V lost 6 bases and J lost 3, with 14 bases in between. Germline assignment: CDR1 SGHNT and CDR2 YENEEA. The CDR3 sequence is CASRLSGEANEKLFF. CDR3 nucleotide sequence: TGTGCCAGCAGATTATCAGGGGAAGCTAATGAAAAACTGTTTTTT.

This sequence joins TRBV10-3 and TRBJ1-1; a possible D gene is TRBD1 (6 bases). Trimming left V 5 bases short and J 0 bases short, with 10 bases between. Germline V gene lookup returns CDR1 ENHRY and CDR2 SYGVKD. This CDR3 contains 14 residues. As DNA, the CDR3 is TGTGCCATCAGTCAGGGGAGAATGAACACTGAAGCTTTCTTT. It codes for CAISQGRMNTEAFF.

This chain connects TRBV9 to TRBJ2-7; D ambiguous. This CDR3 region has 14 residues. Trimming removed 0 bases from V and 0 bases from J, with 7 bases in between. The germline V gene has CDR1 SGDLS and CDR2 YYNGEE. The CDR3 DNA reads TGTGCCAGCAGCGTAGGGGCCGACTCCTACGAGCAGTACTTC. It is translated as CASSVGADSYEQYF. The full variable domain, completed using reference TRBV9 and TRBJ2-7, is DSGVTQTPKHLITATGQRVTLRCSPRSGDLSVYWYQQSLDQGLQFLIQYYNGEERAKGNILERFSAQQFPDLHSELNLSSLELGDSALYFCASSVGADSYEQYFGPGTRLTVT.

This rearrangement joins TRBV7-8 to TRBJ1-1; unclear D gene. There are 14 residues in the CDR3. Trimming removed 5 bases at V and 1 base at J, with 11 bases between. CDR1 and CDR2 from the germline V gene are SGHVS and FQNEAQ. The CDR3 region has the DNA TGTGCCAGCAGCGCGTCGCGTGGGAACACTGAAGCTTTCTTT. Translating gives CASSASRGNTEAFF.

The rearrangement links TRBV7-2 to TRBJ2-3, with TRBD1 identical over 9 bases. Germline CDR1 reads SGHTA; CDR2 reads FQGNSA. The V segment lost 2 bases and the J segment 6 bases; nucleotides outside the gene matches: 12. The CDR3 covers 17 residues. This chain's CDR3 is CASSLWGQGRMYDTQYF. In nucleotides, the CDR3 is TGTGCCAGCAGCTTATGGGGACAGGGAAGGATGTACGATACGCAGTATTTT.

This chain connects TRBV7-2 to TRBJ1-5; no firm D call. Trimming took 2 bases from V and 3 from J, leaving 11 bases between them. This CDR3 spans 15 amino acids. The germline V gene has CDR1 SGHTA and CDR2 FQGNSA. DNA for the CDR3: TGTGCCAGCAGCTTATACTTCATGAACAATCAGCCCCAGCATTTT. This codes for CASSLYFMNNQPQHF.

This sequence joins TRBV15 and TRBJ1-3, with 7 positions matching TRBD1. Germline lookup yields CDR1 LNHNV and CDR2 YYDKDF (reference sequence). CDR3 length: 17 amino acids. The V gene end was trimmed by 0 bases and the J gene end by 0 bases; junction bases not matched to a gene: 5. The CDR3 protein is CATSRDLGTVSGNTIYF. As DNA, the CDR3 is TGTGCCACCAGCAGAGACCTTGGGACAGTCTCTGGAAACACCATATATTTT. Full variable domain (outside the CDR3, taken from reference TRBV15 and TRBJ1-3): DAMVIQNPRYQVTQFGKPVTLSCSQTLNHNVMYWYQQKSSQAPKLLFHYYDKDFNNEADTPDNFQSRRPNTSFCFLDIRSPGLGDTAMYLCATSRDLGTVSGNTIYFGEGSWLTVV.

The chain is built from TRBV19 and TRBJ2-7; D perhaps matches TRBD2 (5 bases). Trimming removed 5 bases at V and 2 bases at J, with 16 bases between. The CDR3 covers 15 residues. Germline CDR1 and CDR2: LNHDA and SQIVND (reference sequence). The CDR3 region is CASSSVVGAPYEQYF. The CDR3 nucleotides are TGTGCCAGTAGTTCCGTGGTGGGAGCCCCCTACGAGCAGTACTTC.

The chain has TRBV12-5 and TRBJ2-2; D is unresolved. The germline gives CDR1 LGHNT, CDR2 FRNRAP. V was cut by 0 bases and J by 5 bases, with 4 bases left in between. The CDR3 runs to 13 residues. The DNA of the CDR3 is TGTGCTAGTGGTTTGGTACGGACCGGGGAGCTGTTTTTT. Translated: CASGLVRTGELFF.

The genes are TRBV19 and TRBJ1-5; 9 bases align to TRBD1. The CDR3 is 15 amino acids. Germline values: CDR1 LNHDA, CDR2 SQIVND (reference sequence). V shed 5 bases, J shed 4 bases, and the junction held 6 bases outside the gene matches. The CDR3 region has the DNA TGTGCCAGTAGTCCCCAGACAGGGGGGAATCAGCCCCAGCATTTT. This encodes CASSPQTGGNQPQHF.

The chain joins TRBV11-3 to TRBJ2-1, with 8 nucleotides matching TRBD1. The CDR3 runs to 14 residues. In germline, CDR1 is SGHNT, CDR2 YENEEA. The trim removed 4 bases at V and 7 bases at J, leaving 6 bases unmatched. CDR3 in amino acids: CASSSTGAWNEQFF. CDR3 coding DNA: TGTGCCAGCAGCTCGACAGGGGCGTGGAATGAGCAGTTCTTC.

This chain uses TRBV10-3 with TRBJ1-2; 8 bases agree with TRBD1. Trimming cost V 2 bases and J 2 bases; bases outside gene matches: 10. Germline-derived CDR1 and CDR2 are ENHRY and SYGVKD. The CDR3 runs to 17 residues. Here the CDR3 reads CAISEPEGTGGNYGYTF. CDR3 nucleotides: TGTGCCATCAGTGAGCCGGAGGGGACAGGAGGGAACTATGGCTACACCTTC.

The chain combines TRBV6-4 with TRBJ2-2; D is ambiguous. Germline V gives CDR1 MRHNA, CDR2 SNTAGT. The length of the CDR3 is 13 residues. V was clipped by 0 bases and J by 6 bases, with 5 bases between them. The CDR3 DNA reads TGTGCCAGCAGTGACTCGTTCGCCGGGGAGCTGTTTTTT. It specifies CASSDSFAGELFF.

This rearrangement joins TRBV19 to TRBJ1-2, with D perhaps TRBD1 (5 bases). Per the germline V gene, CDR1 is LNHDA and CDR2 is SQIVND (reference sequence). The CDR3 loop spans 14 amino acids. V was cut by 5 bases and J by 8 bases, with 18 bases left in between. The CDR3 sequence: CASSSWGRGGGYTF. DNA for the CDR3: TGTGCCAGTAGTTCCTGGGGGAGGGGCGGCGGCTACACCTTC.

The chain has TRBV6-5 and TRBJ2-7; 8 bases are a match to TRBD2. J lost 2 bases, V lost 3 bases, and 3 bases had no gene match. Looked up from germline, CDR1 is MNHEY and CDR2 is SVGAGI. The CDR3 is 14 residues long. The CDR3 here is CASSYAGGAYEQYF. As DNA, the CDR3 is TGTGCCAGCAGTTATGCGGGGGGCGCCTACGAGCAGTACTTC.

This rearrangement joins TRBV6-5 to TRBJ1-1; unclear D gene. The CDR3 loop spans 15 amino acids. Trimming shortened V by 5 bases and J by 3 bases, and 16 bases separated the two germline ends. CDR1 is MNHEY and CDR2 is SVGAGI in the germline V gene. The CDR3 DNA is TGTGCCAGCAGTCCCGACGCCAGGAGGCACACTGAAGCTTTCTTT. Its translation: CASSPDARRHTEAFF.

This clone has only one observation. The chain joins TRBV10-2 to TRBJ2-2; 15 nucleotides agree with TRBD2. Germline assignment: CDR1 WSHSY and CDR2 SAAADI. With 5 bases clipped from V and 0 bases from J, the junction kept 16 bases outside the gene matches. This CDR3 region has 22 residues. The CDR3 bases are TGCGCCAGCAGTAAAATACTATTGCCCGGGACTAGCGGGAGGTCGAACACCGGGGAGCTGTTTTTT. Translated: CASSKILLPGTSGRSNTGELFF.

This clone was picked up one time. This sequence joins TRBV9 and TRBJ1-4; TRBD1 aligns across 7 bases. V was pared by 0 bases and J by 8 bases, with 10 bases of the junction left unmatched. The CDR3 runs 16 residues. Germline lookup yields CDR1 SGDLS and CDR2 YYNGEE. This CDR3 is CASSVGGGQGGEKLFF. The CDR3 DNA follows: TGTGCCAGCAGCGTAGGAGGAGGGCAGGGGGGCGAAAAACTGTTTTTT.

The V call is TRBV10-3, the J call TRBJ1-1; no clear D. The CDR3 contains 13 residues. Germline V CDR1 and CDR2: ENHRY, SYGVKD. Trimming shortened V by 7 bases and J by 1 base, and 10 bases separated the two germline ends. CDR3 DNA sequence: TGTGCCATCAAGGCGGCAAGGAACACTGAAGCTTTCTTT. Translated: CAIKAARNTEAFF.

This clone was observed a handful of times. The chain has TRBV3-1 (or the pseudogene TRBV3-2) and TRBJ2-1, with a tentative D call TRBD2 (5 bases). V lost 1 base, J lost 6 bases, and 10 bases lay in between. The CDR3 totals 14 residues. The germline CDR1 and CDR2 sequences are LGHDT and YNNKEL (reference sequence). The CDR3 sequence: CASSQVRGGNEQFF. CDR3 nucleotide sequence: TGTGCCAGCAGCCAAGTCCGCGGAGGCAATGAGCAGTTCTTC.

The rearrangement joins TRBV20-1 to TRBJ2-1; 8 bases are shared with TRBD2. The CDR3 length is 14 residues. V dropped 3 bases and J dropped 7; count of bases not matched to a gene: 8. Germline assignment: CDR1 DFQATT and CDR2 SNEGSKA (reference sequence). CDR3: CSASGAGVRNEQFF. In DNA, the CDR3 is TGCAGTGCTAGTGGAGCGGGAGTAAGGAATGAGCAGTTCTTC.

CDR3 nucleotides: TGTGCCAGCAGTCCTCTCCGGACAGCAAACAATCAGCCCCAGCATTTT. Protein: CASSPLRTANNQPQHF. V gene TRBV28 combines with J gene TRBJ1-5; D is perhaps TRBD1 (6 bases). From germline, CDR1 is MDHEN and CDR2 SYDVKM. Trimming cost V 5 bases and J 3 bases, with 17 bases left between them. The CDR3 length is 16 residues.